What follows describes a single T cell receptor (beta chain). The data are from a study of T cell responses to AZD1222 COVID-19 vaccine. V shed 5 bases and J shed 7 bases, with 14 bases lying between them. In germline, CDR1 is SGHTA, CDR2 FQGNSA. The CDR3 length is 14 residues. Sequencing was performed with immunoSEQ multiplex PCR; in TCRdb, only in-frame clones are kept and a portion is missing. There are over 85,000 clones in the sample; 85% to 90% occur only once, and 15% to 20% lies in the top ten. The specimen comprised peripheral blood, sampled 28 days after the second AZD1222 dose. The origin of this receptor is an adult who received the AZD1222 COVID-19 vaccine. The chain has TRBV7-2 and TRBJ2-2; TRBD2 might be the D (5 bases). The DNA for the CDR3 is TGTGCCAGCAGCCTCGGGCAGCGGAACGGGGAGCTGTTTTTT. This gives the protein CASSLGQRNGELFF. The full variable domain, in which reference TRBV7-2 and TRBJ2-2 provide the parts outside the CDR3, is GAGVSQSPSNKVTEKGKDVELRCDPISGHTALYWYRQSLGQGLEFLIYFQGNSAPDKSGLPSDRFSAERTGGSVSTLTIQRTQQEDSAVYLCASSLGQRNGELFFGEGSRLTVL.